These 13 T cell receptor beta chains were sequenced from one sample in a study of blood T cells in healthy people across ages. Alongside a J-beta primer mix, a sample-barcoded 5' primer served in a second PCR lasting about 7 to 11 cycles. TCRdb itself ran the 5' RACE reads through MiXCR, one entry per CDR3 protein. The table records some 1.1 million distinct CDR3 sequences, more than 30% of them present only once. Sequencing was performed on blood. The receptors here all came from a man between 18 and 35 years old in good health.

This clonotype was observed a few times. V and J are TRBV12-3 or TRBV12-4 and TRBJ2-7; D unresolved. Trimming stripped 0 bases from V and 0 bases from J, with 15 bases between. The CDR3 runs to 17 residues. CDR3 protein: CASSLALRALSSYEQYF. In nucleotides, the CDR3 is TGTGCCAGCAGTTTAGCGCTAAGGGCTCTGAGCTCCTACGAGCAGTACTTC.

V is TRBV10-3 and J is TRBJ1-1; 9 bases align to TRBD1. The CDR3 runs to 15 residues. Germline-derived CDR1 and CDR2 are ENHRY and SYGVKD. The V gene end was trimmed by 4 bases and the J gene end by 3 bases; junction bases not matched to a gene: 6. CDR3 DNA sequence: TGTGCCATCAGTGCTGGGACAGGGACCTACACTGAAGCTTTCTTT. Its translation is CAISAGTGTYTEAFF.

This clonotype was recorded a few times. This rearrangement joins TRBV29-1 to TRBJ2-5; TRBD1 aligns across 8 bases. The CDR3 totals 13 residues. V was clipped by 0 bases and J by 5 bases; unmatched bases: 2. Germline CDR1 and CDR2: SQVTM and ANQGSEA. The CDR3 region has the DNA TGCAGCGTTGAAGACAGGGGGCGGGAGACCCAGTACTTC. The encoded protein is CSVEDRGRETQYF.

The V call is TRBV4-1, the J call TRBJ1-5; maybe TRBD1 (6 bases). V lost 1 base to trimming and J lost 4 bases, with 14 bases between them. The CDR3 consists of 16 residues. Germline V gene data show CDR1 as MGHRA and CDR2 as YSYEKL. In nucleotides, the CDR3 is TGCGCCAGCAGCCAAGTTTTCGGGACAAGTAATCAGCCCCAGCATTTT. Protein: CASSQVFGTSNQPQHF.

CDR3 sequence: CAISESDLAGTDTQYF. CDR3 nucleotides: TGTGCCATCAGTGAGTCGGATCTAGCCGGCACAGATACGCAGTATTTT. This sequence joins TRBV10-3 and TRBJ2-3; weak D call: TRBD2 (5 bases). Trimming pared 0 bases from V and 1 base from J, leaving 11 bases between. The CDR3 is made up of 16 amino acids. CDR1 is ENHRY, CDR2 SYGVKD, per germline.

The chain joins TRBV7-2 to TRBJ2-1, with D maybe TRBD2 (6 bases). The CDR3 consists of 15 residues. Germline V CDR1 and CDR2: SGHTA, FQGNSA. V lost 0 bases to trimming and J lost 5 bases, with 11 bases between them. In nucleotides, the CDR3 is TGTGCCAGCAGCTTAGCCGGCGGGGAAAACAATGAGCAGTTCTTC. This gives the protein CASSLAGGENNEQFF.

With regard to this clonotype: At one of its ends the junction is not consistent with the germline gene, which may arise from a read error. The chain carries TRBV7-2 and TRBJ1-1, with D hard to call. The CDR3 loop spans 14 amino acids. CDR1 SGHTA and CDR2 FQGNSA come from the germline V gene. CDR3 nucleotides: TGTGCCTGCAGCTTAGAATGGAGTGAGTTGCGGGCTTTCTTT. Translating gives CACSLEWSELRAFF.

This clonotype showed up just a few times. The V call is TRBV9, the J call TRBJ1-1; no firm D call. CDR3 size: 14 residues. Deletions cut 3 bases from V and 4 bases from J, with 13 bases between. Germline values: CDR1 SGDLS, CDR2 YYNGEE. CDR3 sequence reads: CASSAKDEGTEAFF. CDR3 DNA sequence: TGTGCCAGCAGCGCGAAGGACGAGGGCACTGAAGCTTTCTTT.

This clonotype was seen a handful of times. The rearrangement uses TRBV6-6 and TRBJ1-2; 8 bases match TRBD1. Germline assignment: CDR1 MNHNY and CDR2 SVGAGI (reference sequence). The CDR3 is 15 residues long. J gave up 4 bases and V 7 bases, and 11 bases lay outside the gene matches. CDR3 loop: CASKKQGDIIYGYTF. CDR3 nucleotide sequence: TGTGCCAGCAAAAAACAGGGGGATATAATCTATGGCTACACCTTC.

In regard to this clonotype: At one end the junction does not follow the germline gene, possibly because of a read error. The chain couples TRBV15 to TRBJ2-4; D is possibly TRBD1 (5 bases). Germline CDR1 is LNHNV and CDR2 is YYDKDF (reference sequence). This CDR3 has 14 residues. The CDR3, as DNA: TGTGCCACCAGCAGAGTACAGGTTAAAACCATTCAGTACTTC. This gives the protein CATSRVQVKTIQYF.

This clonotype was counted a few times. The V gene is TRBV7-9, the J gene TRBJ1-2, with 7 bases that match TRBD1. After removal of 1 base from V and 8 bases from J, the junction contained 7 bases not matched to a gene. Germline V gene data show CDR1 as SEHNR and CDR2 as FQNEAQ (reference sequence). The CDR3 is 14 residues long. CDR3 DNA sequence: TGTGCCAGCAGCTTAGATGCAGGGGGATTCGGCTACACCTTC. Translation gives CASSLDAGGFGYTF. The full variable domain, rest sourced from reference TRBV7-9 and TRBJ1-2, is DTGVSQNPRHKITKRGQNVTFRCDPISEHNRLYWYRQTLGQGPEFLTYFQNEAQLEKSRLLSDRFSAERPKGSFSTLEIQRTEQGDSAMYLCASSLDAGGFGYTFGSGTRLTVV.

J is TRBJ1-1 and V is TRBV7-9, with D uncertain. V was clipped by 7 bases and J by 0 bases, with 24 bases between them. Germline V gene lookup returns CDR1 SEHNR and CDR2 FQNEAQ (reference sequence). The CDR3 runs 18 residues. The CDR3: CASTLKRPLLGMNTEAFF. In DNA, the CDR3 is TGTGCCAGCACCCTAAAGCGACCCCTCTTGGGGATGAACACTGAAGCTTTCTTT.

This clonotype was seen a single time. V and J are TRBV6-2 or TRBV6-3 and TRBJ2-5; D is possibly TRBD1 (5 bases). Per germline, CDR1 MNHEY and CDR2 SVGEGT. This CDR3 is 14 amino acids long. The germline V and J ends were trimmed by 2 bases and 5 bases, with 12 bases remaining between them. The CDR3: CASSYQGGSETQYF. Here the CDR3 DNA reads TGTGCCAGCAGTTACCAGGGTGGCAGCGAGACCCAGTACTTC.